This TCR beta chain was captured by sequencing in a study of blood T cells in healthy people across ages. A remark on this clonotype: As yet, its antigen is unknown.

Unmatched junction bases numbered 17, after V lost 5 bases and J lost 8 bases. Germline values: CDR1 SGHVS, CDR2 FQNEAQ. The CDR3 has 16 residues. Findings of the study overall: Investigators viewed diversity estimates from one million T cells as underestimates, the study reported. Observed TCR beta diversity showed a strong correlation with the percentage of naive T cells as measured by flow cytometry. Changes seen in expanded clonotypes were possibly confounded by donor CMV status left unknown.

A second PCR, run for about 7 to 11 cycles, used a sample-barcoded 5' primer plus a J-beta primer mix. TCRdb passed the 5' RACE reads through MiXCR, listing each CDR3 protein once. The profile shows about 1,600,000 distinct CDR3 sequences, roughly 40% of them singletons. Sequencing was carried out using blood. The rearrangement links TRBV7-8 to TRBJ2-5, with 7 bases matching TRBD1. This TCR came from a woman under 30 in good health. The CDR3, as DNA: TGTGCCAGCAGCCCCCAATTACAGGGGTCTCCAGATACCCAGTACTTC. Encoded protein: CASSPQLQGSPDTQYF. The entire variable domain, with the rest obtained from reference TRBV7-8 and TRBJ2-5, is as follows: GAGVSQSPRYKVAKRGQDVALRCDPISGHVSLFWYQQALGQGPEFLTYFQNEAQLDKSGLPSDRFFAERPEGSVSTLKIQRTQQEDSAVYLCASSPQLQGSPDTQYFGPGTRLLVL.